The 11 T cell receptor beta chains in this list originate from one sample, sequenced in a study of cytomegalovirus exposure and HLA in healthy donors. TCRdb keeps only in-frame clones here, not all; method: immunoSEQ multiplex PCR. In the table there are some 240,000 clones, around 85% of which are singletons. The source material was PBMCs. The source is a woman aged 25 to 39 in good health and CMV-seropositive.

This sequence joins TRBV30 and TRBJ1-1; tentative D call: TRBD1 (6 bases). CDR1 GTSNPN and CDR2 SVGIG come from the germline V gene (reference sequence). The CDR3 totals 13 residues. Trimming cost V 4 bases and J 1 base, with 10 bases left between them. CDR3 region: CAWTNRENTEAFF. In DNA form, the CDR3 reads TGTGCCTGGACAAACAGGGAGAACACTGAAGCTTTCTTT.

A few counts support this clone. The rearrangement uses TRBV5-1 and TRBJ2-5; 13 bases map to TRBD2. J gave up 5 bases and V 4 bases, and 11 bases lay outside the gene matches. This CDR3 has 17 residues. Germline V gives CDR1 SGHRS, CDR2 YFSETQ. CDR3 DNA sequence: TGCGCCAGCAGCGGAGGGACTAGCGGGGTCGGCAAGGAGACCCAGTACTTC. Protein sequence: CASSGGTSGVGKETQYF.

The chain has TRBV27 and TRBJ2-4; 10 nucleotides line up with TRBD1. Germline trimming cut 5 bases from V and 5 bases from J; bases unmatched to any gene: 6. The CDR3 has 15 residues. Looked up from germline, CDR1 is MNHEY and CDR2 is SMNVEV (reference sequence). DNA for the CDR3: TGTGCCAGCAGTCGCGGCGGACAGGGGGAAAACATTCAGTACTTC. Encoded protein: CASSRGGQGENIQYF.

The V call is TRBV30, the J call TRBJ1-4; D gene uncertain. Germline CDR1 GTSNPN, CDR2 SVGIG (reference sequence). This CDR3 has 14 amino acids. V gave up 0 bases and J gave up 3 bases, with 8 bases separating them. CDR3 protein: CAWSVQAANEKLFF. CDR3 nucleotides: TGTGCCTGGAGTGTACAAGCGGCTAATGAAAAACTGTTTTTT.

The chain links TRBV6-6 to TRBJ1-1; tentatively, D is TRBD1 (6 bases). Germline loops: CDR1 MNHNY, CDR2 SVGAGI (reference sequence). CDR3 length: 15 amino acids. V lost 0 bases, J lost 7 bases, and 15 bases lay in between. CDR3: CASSYSRGRGGEAFF. The CDR3 nucleotides are TGTGCCAGCAGTTACTCTCGGGGGAGGGGGGGTGAAGCTTTCTTT.

The chain recombines TRBV2 with TRBJ2-7, with 16 bases matching TRBD2. CDR3 length: 16 amino acids. Germline V lookup: CDR1 SNHLY, CDR2 FYNNEI. Trimming took 4 bases from V and 4 from J; bases not matched to a gene: 4. The CDR3 region has the DNA TGTGCCAGCAGTGTCATGGGACTAGCGGGAGGGTACGAGCAGTACTTC. Translation gives CASSVMGLAGGYEQYF.

This clone was observed once. The chain combines TRBV15 with TRBJ2-1; tentatively, D is TRBD1 (6 bases). Germline-derived CDR1 and CDR2 are LNHNV and YYDKDF (reference sequence). The V and J ends lost 3 bases and 4 bases respectively, with 19 bases between them. The CDR3 is 17 amino acids. In nucleotides, the CDR3 is TGTGCCACCAGCAGTGAGGGGGACCTGCGAGATTACAATGAGCAGTTCTTC. Translating gives CATSSEGDLRDYNEQFF. Variable domain in full (rest from reference TRBV15 and TRBJ2-1): DAMVIQNPRYQVTQFGKPVTLSCSQTLNHNVMYWYQQKSSQAPKLLFHYYDKDFNNEADTPDNFQSRRPNTSFCFLDIRSPGLGDTAMYLCATSSEGDLRDYNEQFFGPGTRLTVL.

The chain recombines TRBV6-5 with TRBJ1-1, with TRBD1 matching over 7 bases. The J segment lost 1 base and the V segment lost 4 bases, leaving 0 bases of the junction unmatched. Germline CDR1 reads MNHEY; CDR2 reads SVGAGI. CDR3 length equals 13 residues. In nucleotides, the CDR3 is TGTGCCAGCAGTTCAGGGGGGAACACTGAAGCTTTCTTT. The encoded protein is CASSSGGNTEAFF.

The CDR3, as DNA: TGTGCCAGTAGTACTAGACAGGGGGCTGATGAGGACATTCAGTACTTC. This gives the protein CASSTRQGADEDIQYF. The rearrangement uses TRBV19 and TRBJ2-4; 10 nucleotides align to TRBD1. This CDR3 has 16 amino acids. J gave up 8 bases and V 4 bases, and 11 bases lay outside the gene matches. Germline V lookup: CDR1 LNHDA, CDR2 SQIVND (reference sequence).

The V call is TRBV5-4, the J call TRBJ1-1, with D possibly TRBD1 on 5 matching bases. The CDR3 consists of 15 residues. V was cut by 2 bases and J by 4 bases, with 15 bases left in between. Germline-derived CDR1 and CDR2 are SGHNT and YYREEE (reference sequence). CDR3 residues: CASSFYSRVSTEAFF. In nucleotides, the CDR3 is TGTGCCAGCAGCTTTTACAGCAGGGTGAGCACTGAAGCTTTCTTT. The entire variable domain, with the rest obtained from reference TRBV5-4 and TRBJ1-1, is as follows: ETGVTQSPTHLIKTRGQQVTLRCSSQSGHNTVSWYQQALGQGPQFIFQYYREEENGRGNFPPRFSGLQFPNYSSELNVNALELDDSALYLCASSFYSRVSTEAFFGQGTRLTVV.

This clone was seen once. The chain recombines TRBV4-1 with TRBJ2-7, with 12 bases fitting TRBD2. J gave up 0 bases and V 5 bases, and 17 bases lay outside the gene matches. Germline V gene data show CDR1 as MGHRA and CDR2 as YSYEKL. CDR3 length: 20 amino acids. The CDR3 DNA reads TGCGCCAGCAGCGGTAGTACGGGACTAGCGGGTTTTGCCAGCTCCTACGAGCAGTACTTC. It yields the protein CASSGSTGLAGFASSYEQYF.